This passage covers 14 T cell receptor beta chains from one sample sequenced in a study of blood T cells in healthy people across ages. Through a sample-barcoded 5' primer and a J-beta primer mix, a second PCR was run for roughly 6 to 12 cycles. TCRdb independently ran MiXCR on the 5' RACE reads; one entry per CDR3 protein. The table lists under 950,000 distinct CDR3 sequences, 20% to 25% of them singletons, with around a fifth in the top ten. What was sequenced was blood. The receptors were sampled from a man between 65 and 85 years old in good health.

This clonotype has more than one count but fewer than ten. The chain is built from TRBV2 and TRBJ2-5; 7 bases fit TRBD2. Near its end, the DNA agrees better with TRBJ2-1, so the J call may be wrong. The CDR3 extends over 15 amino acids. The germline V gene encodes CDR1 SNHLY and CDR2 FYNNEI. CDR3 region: CASSWGTTGRDEQFF. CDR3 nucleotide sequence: TGTGCCAGCAGTTGGGGGACTACCGGGCGGGATGAGCAGTTCTTC.

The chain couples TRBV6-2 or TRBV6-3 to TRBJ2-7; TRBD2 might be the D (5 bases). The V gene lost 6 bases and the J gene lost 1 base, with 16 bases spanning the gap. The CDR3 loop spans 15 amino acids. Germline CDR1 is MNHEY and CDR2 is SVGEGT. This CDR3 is CASSTASGGSYEQYV. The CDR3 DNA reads TGTGCCAGCAGCACCGCCAGCGGTGGGTCCTACGAGCAGTACGTC.

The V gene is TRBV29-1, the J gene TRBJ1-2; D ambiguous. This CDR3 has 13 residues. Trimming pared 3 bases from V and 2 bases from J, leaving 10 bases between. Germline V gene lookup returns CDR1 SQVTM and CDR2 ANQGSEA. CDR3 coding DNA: TGCAGCGTTGATACGGGATTCAACTATGGCTACACCTTC. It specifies CSVDTGFNYGYTF.

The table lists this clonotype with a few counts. CDR3 sequence reads: CASSFRRSYGYTF. The DNA of the CDR3 is TGTGCCAGCAGTTTCAGACGGAGCTATGGCTACACCTTC. The chain combines TRBV12-3 or TRBV12-4 with TRBJ1-2; unclear D gene. V lost 3 bases and J lost 4, with 9 bases in between. The CDR3 has 13 residues.

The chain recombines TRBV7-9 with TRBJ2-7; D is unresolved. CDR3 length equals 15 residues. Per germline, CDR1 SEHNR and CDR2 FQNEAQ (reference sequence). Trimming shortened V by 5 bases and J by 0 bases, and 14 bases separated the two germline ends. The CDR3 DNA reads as TGTGCCAGCAGCCTCATGCCGGGTAGCTCCTACGAGCAGTACGTC. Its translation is CASSLMPGSSYEQYV.

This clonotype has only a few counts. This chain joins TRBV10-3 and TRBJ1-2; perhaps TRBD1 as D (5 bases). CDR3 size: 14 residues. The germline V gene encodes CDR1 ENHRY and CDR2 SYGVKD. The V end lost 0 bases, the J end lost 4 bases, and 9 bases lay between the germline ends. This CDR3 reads CAISESIGGYGYTF. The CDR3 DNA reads TGTGCCATCAGTGAGTCGATCGGGGGCTATGGCTACACCTTC.

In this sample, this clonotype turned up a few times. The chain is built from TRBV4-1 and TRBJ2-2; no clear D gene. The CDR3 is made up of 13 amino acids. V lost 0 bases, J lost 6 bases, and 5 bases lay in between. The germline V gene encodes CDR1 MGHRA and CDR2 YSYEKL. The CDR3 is CASSQEDPGELFF. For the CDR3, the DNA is TGCGCCAGCAGCCAAGAAGACCCCGGGGAGCTGTTTTTT.

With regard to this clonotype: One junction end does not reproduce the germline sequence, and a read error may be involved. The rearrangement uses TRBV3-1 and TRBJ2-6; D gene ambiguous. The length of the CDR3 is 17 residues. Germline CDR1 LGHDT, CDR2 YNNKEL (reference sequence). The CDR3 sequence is CASSPTPEPTGANVLTF. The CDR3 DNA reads TGTGCCAGCAGCCCCACCCCAGAGCCCACTGGAGCCAACGTCCTGACTTTC.

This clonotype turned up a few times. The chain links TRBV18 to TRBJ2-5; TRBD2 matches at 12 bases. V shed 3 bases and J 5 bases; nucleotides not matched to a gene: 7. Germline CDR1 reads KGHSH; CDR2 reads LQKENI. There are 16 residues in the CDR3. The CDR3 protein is CASSPTSGRRHETQYF. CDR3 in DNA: TGTGCCAGCTCACCTACTAGCGGGAGGCGGCACGAGACCCAGTACTTC.

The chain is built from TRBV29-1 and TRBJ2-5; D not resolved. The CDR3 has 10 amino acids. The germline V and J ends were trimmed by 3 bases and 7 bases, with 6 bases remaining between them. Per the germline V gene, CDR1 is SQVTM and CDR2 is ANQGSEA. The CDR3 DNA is TGCAGCGTTGATGTTGGGACCCAGTACTTC. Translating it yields CSVDVGTQYF.

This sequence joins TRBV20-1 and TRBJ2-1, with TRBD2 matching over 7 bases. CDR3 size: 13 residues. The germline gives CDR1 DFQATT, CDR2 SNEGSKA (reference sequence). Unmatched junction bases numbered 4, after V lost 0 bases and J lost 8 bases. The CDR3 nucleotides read TGCAGTGCTAGAGAGCCTAGCGGCTATGAGCAGTTCTTC. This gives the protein CSAREPSGYEQFF.

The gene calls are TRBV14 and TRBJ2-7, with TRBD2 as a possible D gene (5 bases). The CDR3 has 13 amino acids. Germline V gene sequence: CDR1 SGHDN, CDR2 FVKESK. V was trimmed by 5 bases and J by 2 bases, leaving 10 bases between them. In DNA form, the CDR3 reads TGTGCCAGCAGCGCCGCCGGGACCTACGAGCAGTACTTC. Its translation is CASSAAGTYEQYF. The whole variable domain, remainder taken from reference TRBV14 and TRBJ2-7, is EAGVTQFPSHSVIEKGQTVTLRCDPISGHDNLYWYRRVMGKEIKFLLHFVKESKQDESGMPNNRFLAERTGGTYSTLKVQPAELEDSGVYFCASSAAGTYEQYFGPGTRLTVT.

DNA for the CDR3: TGTGCCAGCAGCTTATACCCTAGGGGTTCGGATACGCAGTATTTT. This encodes CASSLYPRGSDTQYF. This chain links TRBV7-2 with TRBJ2-3; D is possibly TRBD1 (5 bases). The germline V gene encodes CDR1 SGHTA and CDR2 FQGNSA. V gave up 2 bases and J gave up 6 bases, with 15 bases separating them. The CDR3 has 15 residues.

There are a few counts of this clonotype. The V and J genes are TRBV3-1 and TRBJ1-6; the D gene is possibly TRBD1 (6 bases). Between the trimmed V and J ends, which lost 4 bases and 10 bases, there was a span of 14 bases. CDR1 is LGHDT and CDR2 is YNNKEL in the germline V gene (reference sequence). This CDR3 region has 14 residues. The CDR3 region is CASSLRQAVSPLHF. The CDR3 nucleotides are TGTGCCAGCAGCCTTAGACAGGCCGTATCACCCCTCCACTTT.